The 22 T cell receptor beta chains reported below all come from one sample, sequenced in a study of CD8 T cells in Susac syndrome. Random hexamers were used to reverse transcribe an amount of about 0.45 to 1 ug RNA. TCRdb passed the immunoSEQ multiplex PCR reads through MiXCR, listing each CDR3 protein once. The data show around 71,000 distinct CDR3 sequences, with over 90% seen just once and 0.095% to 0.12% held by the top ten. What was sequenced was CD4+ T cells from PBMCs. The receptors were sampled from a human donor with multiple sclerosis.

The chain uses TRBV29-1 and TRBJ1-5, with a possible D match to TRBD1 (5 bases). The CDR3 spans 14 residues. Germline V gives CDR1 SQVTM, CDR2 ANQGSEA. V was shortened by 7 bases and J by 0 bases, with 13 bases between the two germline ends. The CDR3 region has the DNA TGCAGCGCAACGACAGCGAATAGCAATCAGCCCCAGCATTTT. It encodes CSATTANSNQPQHF.

In nucleotides, the CDR3 is TGTGCCAGCAGCTTAGGGGGACAGGGTCCCACAGATACGCAGTATTTT. Its translation is CASSLGGQGPTDTQYF. The chain uses TRBV7-2 and TRBJ2-3, with 9 bases aligning to TRBD1. The junction had 4 bases not matched to a gene; V was cut back by 1 base and J by 2 bases. Germline V CDR1 and CDR2: SGHTA, FQGNSA. This CDR3 comprises 16 residues.

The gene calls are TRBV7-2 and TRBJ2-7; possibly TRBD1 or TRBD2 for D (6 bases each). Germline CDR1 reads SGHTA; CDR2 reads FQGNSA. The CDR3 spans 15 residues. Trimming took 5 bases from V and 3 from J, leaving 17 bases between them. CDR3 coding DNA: TGTGCCAGCAGCCACACGGGGGCAACGATCTACGAGCAGTACTTC. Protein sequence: CASSHTGATIYEQYF.

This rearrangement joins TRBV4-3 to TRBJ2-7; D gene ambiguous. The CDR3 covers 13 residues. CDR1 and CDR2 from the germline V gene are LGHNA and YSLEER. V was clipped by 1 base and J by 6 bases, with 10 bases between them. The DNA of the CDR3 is TGCGCCAGCAGCCAAGCCTTTGGGATCGAGCAGTACTTC. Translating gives CASSQAFGIEQYF.

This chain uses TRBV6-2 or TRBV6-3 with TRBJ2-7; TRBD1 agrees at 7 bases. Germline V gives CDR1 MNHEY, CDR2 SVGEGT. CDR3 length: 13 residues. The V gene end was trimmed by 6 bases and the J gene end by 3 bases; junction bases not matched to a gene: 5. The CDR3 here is CASRRGTDYEQYF. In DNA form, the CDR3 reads TGTGCCAGCAGACGAGGGACAGACTACGAGCAGTACTTC.

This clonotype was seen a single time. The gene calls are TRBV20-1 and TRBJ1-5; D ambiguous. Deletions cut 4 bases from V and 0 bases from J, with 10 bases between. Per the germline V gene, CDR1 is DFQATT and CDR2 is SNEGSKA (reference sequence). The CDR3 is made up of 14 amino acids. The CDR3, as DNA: TGCAGTGCTACCAAGCAGGATAGCAATCAGCCCCAGCATTTT. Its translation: CSATKQDSNQPQHF.

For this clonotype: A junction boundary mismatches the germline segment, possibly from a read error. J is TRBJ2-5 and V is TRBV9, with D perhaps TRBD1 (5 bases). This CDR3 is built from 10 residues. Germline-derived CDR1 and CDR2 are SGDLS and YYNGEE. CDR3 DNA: TGTGCCAGCAGCGAGGCCCGACAGCACTTC. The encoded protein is CASSEARQHF.

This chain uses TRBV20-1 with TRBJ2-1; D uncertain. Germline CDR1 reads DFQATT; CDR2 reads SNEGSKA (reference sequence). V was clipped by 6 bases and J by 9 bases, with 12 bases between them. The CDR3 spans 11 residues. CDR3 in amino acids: CSASRDSEQFF. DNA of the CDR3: TGCAGTGCCTCACGAGATAGTGAGCAGTTCTTC.

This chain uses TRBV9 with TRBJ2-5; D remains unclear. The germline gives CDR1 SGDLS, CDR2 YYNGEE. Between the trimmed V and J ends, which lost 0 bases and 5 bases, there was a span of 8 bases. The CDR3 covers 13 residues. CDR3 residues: CASSVGSLETQYF. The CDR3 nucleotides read TGTGCCAGCAGCGTAGGTAGTCTGGAGACCCAGTACTTC.

The CDR3, as DNA: TGTGCCAGCAGACCGGACAGGGCAAATTCACCCCTCCACTTT. Protein: CASRPDRANSPLHF. The chain recombines TRBV6-5 with TRBJ1-6, with 8 bases identical to TRBD1. CDR1 and CDR2 (germline): MNHEY, SVGAGI. This CDR3 has 14 amino acids. V lost 6 bases to trimming and J lost 7 bases; unmatched junction nucleotides: 5.

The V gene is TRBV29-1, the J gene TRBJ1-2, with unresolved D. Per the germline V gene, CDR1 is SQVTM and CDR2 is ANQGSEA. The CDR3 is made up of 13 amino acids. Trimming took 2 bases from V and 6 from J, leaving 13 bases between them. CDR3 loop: CSVELLPQHGYTF. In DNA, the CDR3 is TGCAGCGTTGAACTTCTACCACAGCATGGCTACACCTTC. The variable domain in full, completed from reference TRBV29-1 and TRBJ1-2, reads SAVISQKPSRDICQRGTSLTIQCQVDSQVTMMFWYRQQPGQSLTLIATANQGSEATYESGFVIDKFPISRPNLTFSTLTVSNMSPEDSSIYLCSVELLPQHGYTFGSGTRLTVV.

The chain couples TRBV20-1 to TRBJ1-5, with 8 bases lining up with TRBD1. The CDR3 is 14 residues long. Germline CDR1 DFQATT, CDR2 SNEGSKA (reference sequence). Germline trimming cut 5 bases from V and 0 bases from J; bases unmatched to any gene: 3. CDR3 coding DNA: TGCAGTGCTGCGGACAGGGATAGCAATCAGCCCCAGCATTTT. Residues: CSAADRDSNQPQHF.

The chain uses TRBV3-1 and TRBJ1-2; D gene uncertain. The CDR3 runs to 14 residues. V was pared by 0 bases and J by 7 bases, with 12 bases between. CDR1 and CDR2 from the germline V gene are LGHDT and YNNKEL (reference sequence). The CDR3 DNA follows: TGTGCCAGCAGCCAAGAGGGCGGGAGAGGTGGCTACACCTTC. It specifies CASSQEGGRGGYTF. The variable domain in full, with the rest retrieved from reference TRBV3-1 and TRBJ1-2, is DTAVSQTPKYLVTQMGNDKSIKCEQNLGHDTMYWYKQDSKKFLKIMFSYNNKELIINETVPNRFSPKSPDKAHLNLHINSLELGDSAVYFCASSQEGGRGGYTFGSGTRLTVV.

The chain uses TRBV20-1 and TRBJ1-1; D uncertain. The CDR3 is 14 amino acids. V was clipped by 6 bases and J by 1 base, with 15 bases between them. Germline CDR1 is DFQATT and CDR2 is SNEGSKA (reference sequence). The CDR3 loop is CSAEVPDGNTEAFF. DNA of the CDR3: TGCAGTGCCGAGGTGCCGGACGGGAACACTGAAGCTTTCTTT.

The CDR3 DNA is TGTGCCAGTAGTATAATTAGGGCGGGGGGACGTCAAGAGACCCAGTACTTC. Amino acid sequence: CASSIIRAGGRQETQYF. The V call is TRBV19, the J call TRBJ2-5; TRBD2 matches 8 bases. The junction had 10 bases not matched to a gene; V was cut back by 2 bases and J by 2 bases. CDR3 length: 17 residues. Germline V CDR1 and CDR2: LNHDA, SQIVND (reference sequence).

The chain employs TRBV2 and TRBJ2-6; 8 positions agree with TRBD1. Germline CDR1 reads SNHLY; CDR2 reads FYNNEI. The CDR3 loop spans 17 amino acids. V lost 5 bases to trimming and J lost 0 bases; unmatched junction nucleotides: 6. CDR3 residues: CASSKRGQASGANVLTF. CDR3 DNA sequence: TGTGCCAGCAGTAAGAGGGGACAGGCCTCTGGGGCCAACGTCCTGACTTTC.

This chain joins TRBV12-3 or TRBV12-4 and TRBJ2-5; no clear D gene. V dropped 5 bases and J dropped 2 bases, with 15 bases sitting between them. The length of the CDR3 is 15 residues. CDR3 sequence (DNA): TGTGCCAGCAGTCCCGATGGCAGCTTACAAGAGACCCAGTACTTC. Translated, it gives CASSPDGSLQETQYF.

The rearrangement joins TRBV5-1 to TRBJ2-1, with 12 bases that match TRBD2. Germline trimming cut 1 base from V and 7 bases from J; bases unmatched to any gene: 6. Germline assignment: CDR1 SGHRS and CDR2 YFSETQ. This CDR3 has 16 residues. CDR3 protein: CASSLLLAGGRNEQFF. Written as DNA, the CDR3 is TGCGCCAGCAGCTTGTTACTAGCGGGGGGAAGGAATGAGCAGTTCTTC.

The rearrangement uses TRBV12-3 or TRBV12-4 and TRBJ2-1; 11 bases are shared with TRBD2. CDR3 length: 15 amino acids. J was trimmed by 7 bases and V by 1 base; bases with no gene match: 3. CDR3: CASSLVSGGANEQFF. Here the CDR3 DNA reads TGTGCCAGCAGTTTAGTTAGCGGGGGGGCGAATGAGCAGTTCTTC.

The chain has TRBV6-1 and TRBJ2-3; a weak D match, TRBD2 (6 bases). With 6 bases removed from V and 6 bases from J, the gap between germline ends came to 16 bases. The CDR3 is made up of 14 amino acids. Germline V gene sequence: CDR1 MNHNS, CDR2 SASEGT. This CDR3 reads CASRPGLLLDTQYF. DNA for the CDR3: TGTGCCAGCAGACCGGGACTCCTCTTGGATACGCAGTATTTT.

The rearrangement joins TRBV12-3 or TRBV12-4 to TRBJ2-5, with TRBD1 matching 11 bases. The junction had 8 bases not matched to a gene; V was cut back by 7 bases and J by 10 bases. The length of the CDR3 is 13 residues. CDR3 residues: CASTPWGQGVQYF. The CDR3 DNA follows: TGTGCCAGCACCCCATGGGGACAGGGGGTCCAGTACTTC.

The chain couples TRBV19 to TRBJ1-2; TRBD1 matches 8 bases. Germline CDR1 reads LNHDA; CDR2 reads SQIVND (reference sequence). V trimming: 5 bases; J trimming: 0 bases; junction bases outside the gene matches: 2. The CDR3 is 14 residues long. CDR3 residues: CASSGDRTNYGYTF. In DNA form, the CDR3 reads TGTGCCAGTAGTGGGGACAGGACTAACTATGGCTACACCTTC.